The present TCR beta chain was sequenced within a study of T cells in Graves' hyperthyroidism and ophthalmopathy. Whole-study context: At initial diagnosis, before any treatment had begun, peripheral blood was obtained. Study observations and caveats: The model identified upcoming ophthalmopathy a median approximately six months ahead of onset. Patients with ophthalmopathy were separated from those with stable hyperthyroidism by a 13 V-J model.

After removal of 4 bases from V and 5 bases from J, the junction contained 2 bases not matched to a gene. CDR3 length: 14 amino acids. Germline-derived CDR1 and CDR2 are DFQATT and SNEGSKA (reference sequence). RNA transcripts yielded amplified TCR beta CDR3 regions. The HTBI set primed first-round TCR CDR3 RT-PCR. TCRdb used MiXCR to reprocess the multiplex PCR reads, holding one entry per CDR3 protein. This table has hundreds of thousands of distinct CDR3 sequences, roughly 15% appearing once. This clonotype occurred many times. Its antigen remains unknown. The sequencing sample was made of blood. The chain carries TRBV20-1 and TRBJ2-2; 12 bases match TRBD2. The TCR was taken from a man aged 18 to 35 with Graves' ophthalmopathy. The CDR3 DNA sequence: TGCAGTGCTACTGGGACTAGCGGGACCGGGGAGCTGTTTTTT. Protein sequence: CSATGTSGTGELFF.